Listed here are 29 T cell receptor beta chains from one sample, sequenced in a study of response to subunit inactivated influenza vaccine. Each CDR3 protein gets one entry after TCRdb re-called the RT-PCR reads with MiXCR. The sample contains about 700,000 distinct CDR3 sequences, approximately 13% of which appear only once. Sequencing was performed on PBMCs from blood, taken 14 days before vaccination. The receptors were gathered from a man in his forties or fifties who received an inactivated influenza vaccine.

The table lists this clonotype with many counts. The rearrangement joins TRBV7-9 to TRBJ1-1; D call uncertain. This CDR3 has 12 amino acids. The V gene lost 4 bases and the J gene lost 3 bases, with 6 bases spanning the gap. Germline V gene lookup returns CDR1 SEHNR and CDR2 FQNEAQ (reference sequence). CDR3 in DNA: TGTGCCAGCAGCTCCTGGGACACTGAAGCTTTCTTT. As protein: CASSSWDTEAFF.

This clonotype came up many times. V gene TRBV5-1 combines with J gene TRBJ2-7; no clear D gene. V was trimmed by 1 base and J by 3 bases, leaving 8 bases between them. The CDR3 runs 13 residues. Germline values: CDR1 SGHRS, CDR2 YFSETQ. The CDR3 nucleotides read TGCGCCAGCAGCTTGATGTCAAACTACGAGCAGTACTTC. Translating gives CASSLMSNYEQYF.

This clonotype was detected only a few times. The chain combines TRBV5-1 with TRBJ2-3, with D perhaps matching TRBD1 (5 bases). This CDR3 is 15 amino acids long. Trimming pared 2 bases from V and 0 bases from J, leaving 10 bases between. The germline V gene encodes CDR1 SGHRS and CDR2 YFSETQ. The CDR3 sequence: CASSLGAPSTDTQYF. The CDR3 nucleotides are TGCGCCAGCAGCTTAGGGGCTCCTAGCACAGATACGCAGTATTTT.

This clonotype occurred many times. The chain combines TRBV5-1 with TRBJ2-2; D ambiguous. Germline CDR1 is SGHRS and CDR2 is YFSETQ. The V and J ends lost 0 bases and 1 base respectively, with 7 bases between them. This CDR3 is 15 amino acids long. CDR3 region: CASSLEAGNTGELFF. CDR3 nucleotides: TGCGCCAGCAGCTTGGAGGCAGGGAACACCGGGGAGCTGTTTTTT.

This clonotype was counted many times. The rearrangement links TRBV2 to TRBJ2-2; the match to TRBD1 covers 9 bases. CDR3 length: 19 amino acids. J gave up 4 bases and V 0 bases, and 12 bases lay outside the gene matches. Germline V lookup: CDR1 SNHLY, CDR2 FYNNEI. CDR3 DNA sequence: TGTGCCAGCAGTGAAGCCCGGGACAGGGTAATTTTAGGCACCGGGGAGCTGTTTTTT. It codes for CASSEARDRVILGTGELFF. Based on the CDR3 plus reference TRBV2 and TRBJ2-2, the full variable domain is EPEVTQTPSHQVTQMGQEVILRCVPISNHLYFYWYRQILGQKVEFLVSFYNNEISEKSEIFDDQFSVERPDGSNFTLKIRSTKLEDSAMYFCASSEARDRVILGTGELFFGEGSRLTVL.

The chain recombines TRBV12-3 or TRBV12-4 with TRBJ1-2, with 9 bases fitting TRBD1. The CDR3 extends over 16 amino acids. J was trimmed by 4 bases and V by 5 bases; bases with no gene match: 11. This chain's CDR3 is CASSRRTGVEIYGYTF. The CDR3 bases are TGTGCCAGCAGTCGCCGGACAGGGGTTGAAATCTATGGCTACACCTTC.

This clonotype was recorded many times. J is TRBJ2-2 and V is TRBV7-9, with D unresolved. The germline V gene encodes CDR1 SEHNR and CDR2 FQNEAQ (reference sequence). This CDR3 region has 11 residues. The chain's CDR3 is CALGNTGELFF. In DNA form, the CDR3 reads TGTGCACTCGGGAACACCGGGGAGCTGTTTTTT.

The rearrangement links TRBV4-1 to TRBJ2-7; D is possibly TRBD1 or TRBD2 (6 bases each). Trimming cost V 0 bases and J 1 base, with 10 bases left between them. Germline loops: CDR1 MGHRA, CDR2 YSYEKL. This CDR3 has 15 residues. The CDR3 nucleotides are TGCGCCAGCAGCCAAGACGGGGGCCCATCCTACGAGCAGTACTTC. Translated, it gives CASSQDGGPSYEQYF.

The gene calls are TRBV7-3 and TRBJ2-6, with D possibly TRBD1 on 6 matching bases. Germline V gene data show CDR1 as SGHTA and CDR2 as FQGTGA. The CDR3 covers 18 residues. V dropped 4 bases and J dropped 1 base, with 17 bases sitting between them. The CDR3 DNA sequence: TGTGCCAGCAGCTCTTCAGGGGATTCTTTATCTGGGGCCAACGTCCTGACTTTC. Its translation: CASSSSGDSLSGANVLTF.

This clonotype was counted only a few times. The V call is TRBV7-2, the J call TRBJ1-5; TRBD1 might be the D (6 bases). Germline V gene data show CDR1 as SGHTA and CDR2 as FQGNSA. V lost 1 base to trimming and J lost 5 bases, with 12 bases between them. CDR3 length: 15 amino acids. As DNA, the CDR3 is TGTGCCAGCAGCTTAGACGGCAGGGGATATCAGCCCCAGCATTTT. As protein: CASSLDGRGYQPQHF. Together with reference TRBV7-2 and TRBJ1-5, the CDR3 gives the full variable domain: GAGVSQSPSNKVTEKGKDVELRCDPISGHTALYWYRQSLGQGLEFLIYFQGNSAPDKSGLPSDRFSAERTGGSVSTLTIQRTQQEDSAVYLCASSLDGRGYQPQHFGDGTRLSIL.

This chain links TRBV20-1 with TRBJ2-7; TRBD1 or TRBD2 may be the D gene (5 bases each). The CDR3 has 10 amino acids. V lost 5 bases to trimming and J lost 7 bases, with 9 bases between them. Germline V lookup: CDR1 DFQATT, CDR2 SNEGSKA (reference sequence). CDR3 nucleotides: TGCAGTGCTCTCGGGGCGGAGCAGTACTTC. Translating gives CSALGAEQYF.

DNA for the CDR3: TGCAGTGCTAGAGAGACAGGGGCAGGGACTGAAGCTTTCTTT. Amino acids: CSARETGAGTEAFF. The V gene is TRBV20-1, the J gene TRBJ1-1; 8 nucleotides line up with TRBD1. V shed 0 bases and J 5 bases; nucleotides not matched to a gene: 5. The length of the CDR3 is 14 residues. Per germline, CDR1 DFQATT and CDR2 SNEGSKA (reference sequence).

The rearrangement joins TRBV24-1 to TRBJ2-1; 7 bases align to TRBD2. In germline, CDR1 is KGHDR, CDR2 SFDVKD. The CDR3 totals 16 residues. V lost 0 bases, J lost 9 bases, and 10 bases stayed unmatched. This chain's CDR3 is CATSDLPSRGRGEQFF. Written as DNA, the CDR3 is TGTGCCACCAGTGATTTGCCCTCCCGCGGGAGAGGTGAGCAGTTCTTC.

V usage is TRBV5-1 and J usage is TRBJ1-1; perhaps TRBD1 as D (5 bases). In germline, CDR1 is SGHRS, CDR2 YFSETQ. CDR3 length: 17 amino acids. V dropped 4 bases and J dropped 4 bases, with 23 bases sitting between them. As DNA, the CDR3 is TGCGCCAGCAGCCCGAGAGGGGACCCGGGTAGCCCCACTGAAGCTTTCTTT. It encodes CASSPRGDPGSPTEAFF. Full variable domain (outside the CDR3, taken from reference TRBV5-1 and TRBJ1-1): KAGVTQTPRYLIKTRGQQVTLSCSPISGHRSVSWYQQTPGQGLQFLFEYFSETQRNKGNFPGRFSGRQFSNSRSEMNVSTLELGDSALYLCASSPRGDPGSPTEAFFGQGTRLTVV.

The chain couples TRBV20-1 to TRBJ1-1; possibly TRBD1 for D (6 bases). The V end was cut by 6 bases, the J end by 1 base, with 9 bases between. The CDR3 loop spans 12 amino acids. CDR1 is DFQATT, CDR2 SNEGSKA, per germline (reference sequence). The CDR3 spells CSAEGGNTEAFF. The CDR3 DNA reads as TGCAGTGCCGAGGGGGGGAACACTGAAGCTTTCTTT.

The chain has TRBV11-2 and TRBJ2-1; TRBD2 agrees at 8 bases. This CDR3 contains 19 residues. The V and J ends lost 5 bases and 0 bases, in that order; junction bases with no gene match: 15. CDR1 and CDR2 from the germline V gene are SGHAT and FQNNGV. In nucleotides, the CDR3 is TGTGCCAGCAGCCGCCCACTAGCGGCACTATTAAGCTCCTACAATGAGCAGTTCTTC. Amino acid sequence: CASSRPLAALLSSYNEQFF.

The chain carries TRBV20-1 and TRBJ2-1, with 7 nucleotides matching TRBD2. V shed 5 bases and J 5 bases; nucleotides not matched to a gene: 6. The CDR3 length is 13 residues. Per the germline V gene, CDR1 is DFQATT and CDR2 is SNEGSKA (reference sequence). CDR3 nucleotide sequence: TGCAGTGCTGACCGGGACTATAACAATGAGCAGTTCTTC. Protein sequence: CSADRDYNNEQFF.

The rearrangement joins TRBV5-1 to TRBJ2-7; 11 nucleotides agree with TRBD2. This CDR3 has 15 residues. Trimming at V came to 4 bases and at J to 4 bases, leaving 7 bases not matched to a gene. Germline CDR1 is SGHRS and CDR2 is YFSETQ. CDR3 amino acids: CASSVTSGKGYEQYF. The CDR3 DNA is TGCGCCAGCAGCGTGACTAGCGGGAAAGGATACGAGCAGTACTTC. The whole variable domain, remainder taken from reference TRBV5-1 and TRBJ2-7, is KAGVTQTPRYLIKTRGQQVTLSCSPISGHRSVSWYQQTPGQGLQFLFEYFSETQRNKGNFPGRFSGRQFSNSRSEMNVSTLELGDSALYLCASSVTSGKGYEQYFGPGTRLTVT.

This clonotype was counted a few times. The rearrangement joins TRBV18 to TRBJ2-5, with no clear D. This CDR3 spans 14 amino acids. Germline CDR1 and CDR2: KGHSH and LQKENI. V gave up 2 bases and J gave up 2 bases, with 9 bases separating them. The CDR3 is CASSPWKTQETQYF. In DNA, the CDR3 is TGTGCCAGCTCACCATGGAAGACTCAAGAGACCCAGTACTTC.

CDR3 in DNA: TGTGCCAGCACTCCAGGCGGGCACGTCTACGAGCAGTACTTC. It specifies CASTPGGHVYEQYF. The V call is TRBV12-3 or TRBV12-4, the J call TRBJ2-7, with D maybe TRBD2 (5 bases). This CDR3 region has 14 residues. V was shortened by 7 bases and J by 3 bases, with 16 bases between the two germline ends.

This clonotype was detected a few times. J is TRBJ2-7 and V is TRBV20-1; 9 bases fit TRBD2. This CDR3 comprises 14 residues. The V segment lost 5 bases and the J segment 2 bases; nucleotides outside the gene matches: 7. Germline V gives CDR1 DFQATT, CDR2 SNEGSKA (reference sequence). The CDR3: CSADDLAGTYEQYF. CDR3 nucleotides: TGCAGTGCTGATGATCTAGCGGGGACCTACGAGCAGTACTTC.

The table lists this clonotype with many counts. The gene calls are TRBV5-6 and TRBJ2-1, with D unresolved. This CDR3 has 16 amino acids. Germline CDR1 is SGHDT and CDR2 is YYEEEE. V was trimmed by 4 bases and J by 0 bases, leaving 14 bases between them. CDR3 sequence: CASSPVGRSSYNEQFF. The CDR3 bases are TGTGCCAGCAGCCCCGTCGGGCGTAGCTCCTACAATGAGCAGTTCTTC.

The sample holds a few counts of this clonotype. This chain connects TRBV20-1 to TRBJ2-7; perhaps TRBD1 as D (5 bases). CDR3 length: 11 amino acids. Germline loops: CDR1 DFQATT, CDR2 SNEGSKA (reference sequence). The V and J ends lost 7 bases and 6 bases respectively, with 13 bases between them. The CDR3, as DNA: TGCAGTGGGCGGCAGGGTGGCGAGCAGTACTTC. Amino acids: CSGRQGGEQYF.

The CDR3 coding sequence is TGCGCCAGCAGCCAAGCCGTGTACCAAGAGACCCAGTACTTC. This codes for CASSQAVYQETQYF. The genes are TRBV4-3 and TRBJ2-5; D gene ambiguous. The germline V and J ends were trimmed by 1 base and 0 bases, with 6 bases remaining between them. Looked up from germline, CDR1 is LGHNA and CDR2 is YSLEER. The CDR3 covers 14 residues.

This clonotype occurred once. CDR3 nucleotide sequence: TGCGCCAGCAGCCGAGCAGCGGGACAAGCAACTAATGAAAAACTGTTTTTT. Protein product: CASSRAAGQATNEKLFF. The rearrangement links TRBV4-1 to TRBJ1-4; a possible D gene is TRBD1 (6 bases). Trimming removed 4 bases from V and 0 bases from J, with 15 bases in between. Germline V gene sequence: CDR1 MGHRA, CDR2 YSYEKL. The CDR3 covers 17 residues.

The chain carries TRBV12-3 or TRBV12-4 and TRBJ1-4, with D hard to call. V lost 1 base and J lost 11, with 11 bases in between. The CDR3 is 13 amino acids. The DNA for the CDR3 is TGTGCCAGCAGTTTAGATGGGGAACCCAAACTGTTTTTT. Its protein product is CASSLDGEPKLFF.

This clonotype was seen a few times. This chain connects TRBV5-1 to TRBJ2-3; the match to TRBD2 covers 9 bases. V lost 0 bases and J lost 3; bases outside the gene matches: 17. The V gene's germline CDR1 is SGHRS and CDR2 YFSETQ. The CDR3 contains 20 residues. In DNA, the CDR3 is TGCGCCAGCAGCTTGGAGCTGGTCTTGATAGCGGGAGATGGTACAGATACGCAGTATTTT. It specifies CASSLELVLIAGDGTDTQYF.

This clonotype was seen a handful of times. The chain couples TRBV12-3 or TRBV12-4 to TRBJ2-7; D unclear. The CDR3 runs 12 residues. V gave up 8 bases and J gave up 6 bases, with 14 bases separating them. The CDR3: CASRMGVGEQYF. The DNA for the CDR3 is TGTGCCAGCCGGATGGGTGTGGGCGAGCAGTACTTC.

The rearrangement uses TRBV18 and TRBJ2-1; 7 bases map to TRBD2. Germline CDR1 KGHSH, CDR2 LQKENI. The CDR3 is 16 residues long. Losses at the gene ends were 3 bases for V and 3 bases for J; bases not matched to a gene: 8. The CDR3 loop reads CASSPRGDPGYNEQFF. As DNA, the CDR3 is TGTGCCAGCTCACCCCGGGGGGACCCCGGCTACAATGAGCAGTTCTTC. The complete variable domain, with remaining parts taken from reference TRBV18 and TRBJ2-1, reads NAGVMQNPRHLVRRRGQEARLRCSPMKGHSHVYWYRQLPEEGLKFMVYLQKENIIDESGMPKERFSAEFPKEGPSILRIQQVVRGDSAAYFCASSPRGDPGYNEQFFGPGTRLTVL.